This TCR beta chain was recovered during a study of cytomegalovirus exposure and HLA in healthy donors. Only in-frame clones appear in the TCRdb table, and some are missing; sequencing was by immunoSEQ multiplex PCR. The sample contains 250,000 to 400,000 clones, 88% of which appear only once. The V end was cut by 4 bases, the J end by 1 base, with 14 bases between. The CDR3 is made up of 16 amino acids. The germline V gene encodes CDR1 SEHNR and CDR2 FQNEAQ (reference sequence). This clonotype was sampled from a man aged 25-40 years in good health and CMV-seronegative. Sequenced input: PBMCs. The V call is TRBV7-9, the J call TRBJ1-5, with D perhaps TRBD1 (6 bases). The CDR3 is CASSSTGQQSNQPQHF. The CDR3 nucleotides are TGTGCCAGCAGCTCGACTGGACAGCAGAGCAATCAGCCCCAGCATTTT.